A few counts support the clone carrying this TCR beta chain. In nominal health when sampled, donors likely had unrecorded immune exposures nonetheless. Germline V CDR1 and CDR2: SGHAT, FQDESV (reference sequence). V shed 5 bases and J 2 bases; nucleotides not matched to a gene: 7. This CDR3 region has 15 residues. This record comes from a study of cytomegalovirus exposure and HLA in healthy donors. The PCR was carried out with 60 Vbeta primers and 13 Jbeta primers. Clones were read by immunoSEQ multiplex PCR, and TCRdb kept only the in-frame ones, dropping some. This sample yields 55,000 or so clones, of which approximately 80% are seen a single time; approximately 1.4% belongs to the top ten.

The sequence was collected from a female donor in good health and CMV-seronegative. V is TRBV11-1 and J is TRBJ1-2; 8 nucleotides align to TRBD1. The material sequenced was PBMCs. CDR3 nucleotide sequence: TGTGCCAGCAGCCTAGACAGGGGACTCAACTATGGCTACACCTTC. This sequence encodes CASSLDRGLNYGYTF.